This TCR beta chain was profiled in a study of blood T cell repertoires in COVID-19 (TCRdb year 2020). Regarding the complete study: Samples covering the acute and convalescent phases of COVID-19 were provided by collaborators in the United States, Italy and Spain. The prospective study material was composed of cDNA or gDNA derived from T cells, B-cell-depleted T cells, or PBMCs. Deeply sampled blood TCRbeta repertoires from subjects exposed to, actively infected with, or recovered from COVID-19 were included in the dataset. A freely available public database, intended as a resource for researchers studying the immune response to SARS-CoV-2, is where the repertoires were released. The samples were drawn from two sources: the first 160 participants of the ongoing ImmuneRACE study, and 1,000 to 1,500 subjects contributed by 6 global collaborators. Sample metadata almost always included a de-identified subject ID, COVID-19 status, age in years and sex. Where available, HLA class I and class II types were obtained from metadata supplied by the sample provider rather than from assay-based typing. General findings and caveats noted by the study authors: How much clinical and demographic metadata was included differed by source and by participant, and the metadata was provided uncurated.

This clone appeared a single time. Its antigen is not yet known. Per-base quality was not reported, and no clone a single base away is much larger than it. TCRbeta CDR3 regions were amplified from genomic DNA by means of the immunoSEQ Assay, a bias-controlled multiplex PCR. Regarding the original processing steps: The number of nucleated cells in each sample was estimated from the amplification of reference gene primers within the assay. To quantify the absolute abundance of each unique TCRbeta CDR3 rearrangement, sequence reads were collapsed and filtered. For each sample, productive Simpson clonality was calculated as the square root of Simpson's diversity index over productive rearrangements. This immuneACCESS table, as held by TCRdb, lists in-frame sequences with V and J called but not all clones. Of the missing ones, under half trace to an unresolved V gene in checked studies; the others have no known cause. Clone size and V and J calls were adopted from that table, with D and trimming inferred from the DNA. The sample records about 170,000 clones, roughly nine tenths of which are singletons. The biggest ten clones account for about 6.5% of the sample.

Collaborating institutions collected whole blood in K2EDTA tubes following their own protocols. For TCRbeta analysis, collaborators shipped samples as frozen whole blood, isolated PBMCs, or DNA extracted from either of those sample types. CDR1 SGHRS and CDR2 YFSETQ are derived from the germline V gene. Trimming costs V 5 bases and J 7 bases, and their ends lie 19 bases apart. Including cysteine and phenylalanine, the CDR3 has 15 amino acids. This entry keeps only the CDR3 DNA: 45 bases, framed from base 1. The sequencing input was peripheral blood. The V gene is TRBV5-1 and the J gene is TRBJ2-1; a tentative D match to TRBD1 spans 5 bases. This receptor was taken from a woman older than 75 in a cohort sampled during active or convalescent COVID-19. CDR3 loop: CASRQGQGAENEQFF. The DNA reads as follows: TGCGCCAGCAGACAAGGTCAAGGGGCGGAAAATGAGCAGTTCTTC.